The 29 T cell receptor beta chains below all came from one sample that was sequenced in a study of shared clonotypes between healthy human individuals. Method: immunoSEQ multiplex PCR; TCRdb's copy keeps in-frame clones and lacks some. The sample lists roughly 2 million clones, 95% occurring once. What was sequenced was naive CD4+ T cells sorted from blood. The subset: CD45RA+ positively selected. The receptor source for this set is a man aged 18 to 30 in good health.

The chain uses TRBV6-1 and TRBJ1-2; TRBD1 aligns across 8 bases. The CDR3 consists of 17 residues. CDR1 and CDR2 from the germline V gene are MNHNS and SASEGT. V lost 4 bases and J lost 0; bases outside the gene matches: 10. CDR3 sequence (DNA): TGTGCCAGCAGTGGCTTCGGGACAGGAGTTTCTAACTATGGCTACACCTTC. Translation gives CASSGFGTGVSNYGYTF.

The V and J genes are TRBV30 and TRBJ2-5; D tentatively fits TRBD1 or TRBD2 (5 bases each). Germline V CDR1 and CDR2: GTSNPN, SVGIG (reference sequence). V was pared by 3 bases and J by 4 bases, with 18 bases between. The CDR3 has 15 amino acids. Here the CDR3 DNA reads TGTGCCTGGAGCACACGCTGGGGGACGGGAGAGACCCAGTACTTC. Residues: CAWSTRWGTGETQYF.

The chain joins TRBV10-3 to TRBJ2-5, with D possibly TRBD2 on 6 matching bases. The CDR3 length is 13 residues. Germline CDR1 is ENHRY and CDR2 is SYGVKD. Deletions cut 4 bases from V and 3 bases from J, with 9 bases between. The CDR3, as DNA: TGTGCCATCAGTGGCGGGATGGAAGAGACCCAGTACTTC. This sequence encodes CAISGGMEETQYF.

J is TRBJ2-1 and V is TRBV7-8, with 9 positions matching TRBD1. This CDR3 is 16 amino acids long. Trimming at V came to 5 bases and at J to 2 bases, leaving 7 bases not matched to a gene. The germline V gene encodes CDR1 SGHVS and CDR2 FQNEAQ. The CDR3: CASSTGQGGTYNEQFF. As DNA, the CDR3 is TGTGCCAGCAGCACGGGACAGGGAGGGACCTACAATGAGCAGTTCTTC.

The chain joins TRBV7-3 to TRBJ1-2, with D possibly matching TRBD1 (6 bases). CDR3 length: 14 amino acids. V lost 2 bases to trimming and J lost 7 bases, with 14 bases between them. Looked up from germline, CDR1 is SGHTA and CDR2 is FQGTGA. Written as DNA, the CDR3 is TGTGCCAGCAGCTTAGGCTACAGGGACTCTGGCTACACCTTC. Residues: CASSLGYRDSGYTF. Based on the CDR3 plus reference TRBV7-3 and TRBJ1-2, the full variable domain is GAGVSQTPSNKVTEKGKYVELRCDPISGHTALYWYRQSLGQGPEFLIYFQGTGAADDSGLPNDRFFAVRPEGSVSTLKIQRTERGDSAVYLCASSLGYRDSGYTFGSGTRLTVV.

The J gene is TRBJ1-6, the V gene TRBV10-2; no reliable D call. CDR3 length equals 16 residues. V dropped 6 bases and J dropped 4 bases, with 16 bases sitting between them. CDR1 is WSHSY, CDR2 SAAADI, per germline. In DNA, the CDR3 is TGCGCCAGCAGCCCAGAACCCGGATGGTATAATTCACCCCTCCACTTT. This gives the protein CASSPEPGWYNSPLHF.

The CDR3 DNA reads as TGTGCCAGCAGTGAGCCCAACAGGGGCAATGGCTACACCTTC. This codes for CASSEPNRGNGYTF. The J gene is TRBJ1-2, the V gene TRBV2; 7 nucleotides agree with TRBD1. CDR1 and CDR2 from the germline V gene are SNHLY and FYNNEI. The CDR3 extends over 14 amino acids. V was clipped by 3 bases and J by 6 bases; unmatched bases: 7.

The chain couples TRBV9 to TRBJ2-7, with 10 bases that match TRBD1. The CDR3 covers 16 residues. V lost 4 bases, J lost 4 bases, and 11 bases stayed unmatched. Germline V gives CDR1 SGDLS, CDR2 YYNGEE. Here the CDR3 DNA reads TGTGCCAGCAGCCCTCACCTGGGGACAGGGGTGTACGAGCAGTACTTC. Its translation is CASSPHLGTGVYEQYF.

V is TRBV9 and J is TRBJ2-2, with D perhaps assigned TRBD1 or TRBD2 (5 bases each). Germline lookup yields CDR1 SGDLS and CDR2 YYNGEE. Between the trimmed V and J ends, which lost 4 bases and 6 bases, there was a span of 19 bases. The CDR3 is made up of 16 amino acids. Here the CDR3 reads CASSLRDGPSAGELFF. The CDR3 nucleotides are TGTGCCAGCAGCTTGAGGGACGGCCCGAGCGCCGGGGAGCTGTTTTTT.

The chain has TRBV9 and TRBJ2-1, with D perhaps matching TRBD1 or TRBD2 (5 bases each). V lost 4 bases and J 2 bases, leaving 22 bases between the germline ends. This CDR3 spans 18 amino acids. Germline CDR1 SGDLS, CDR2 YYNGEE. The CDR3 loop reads CASSPQAGTPFAYNEQFF. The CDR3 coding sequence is TGTGCCAGCAGCCCCCAAGCTGGGACCCCCTTCGCCTACAATGAGCAGTTCTTC.

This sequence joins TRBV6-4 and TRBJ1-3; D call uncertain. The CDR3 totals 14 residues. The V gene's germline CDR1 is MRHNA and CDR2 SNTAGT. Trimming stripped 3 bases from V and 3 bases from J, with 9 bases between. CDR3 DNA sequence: TGTGCCAGCAGTGAGTATGAGCATGGAAACACCATATATTTT. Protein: CASSEYEHGNTIYF.

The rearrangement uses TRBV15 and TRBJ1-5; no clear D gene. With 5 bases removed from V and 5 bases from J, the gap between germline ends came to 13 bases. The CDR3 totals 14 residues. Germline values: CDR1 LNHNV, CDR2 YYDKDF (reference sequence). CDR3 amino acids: CATSSVVVDQPQHF. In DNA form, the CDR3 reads TGTGCCACCAGCTCCGTAGTTGTTGATCAGCCCCAGCATTTT.

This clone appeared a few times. This CDR3 reads CAWTSGSNTGELFF. For the CDR3, the DNA is TGTGCCTGGACTAGCGGGAGTAACACCGGGGAGCTGTTTTTT. The gene calls are TRBV30 and TRBJ2-2, with TRBD2 matching over 10 bases. The CDR3 sequence is 14 residues long. V lost 4 bases, J lost 2 bases, and 1 base stayed unmatched. Germline V CDR1 and CDR2: GTSNPN, SVGIG (reference sequence).

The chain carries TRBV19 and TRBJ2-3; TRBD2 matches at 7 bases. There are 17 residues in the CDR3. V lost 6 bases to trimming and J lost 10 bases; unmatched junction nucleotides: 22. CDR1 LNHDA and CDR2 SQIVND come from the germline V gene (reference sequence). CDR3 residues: CASRKPSSAGDIGAQYF. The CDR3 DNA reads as TGTGCCAGTAGAAAACCCTCGTCCGCGGGAGATATAGGCGCGCAGTATTTT.

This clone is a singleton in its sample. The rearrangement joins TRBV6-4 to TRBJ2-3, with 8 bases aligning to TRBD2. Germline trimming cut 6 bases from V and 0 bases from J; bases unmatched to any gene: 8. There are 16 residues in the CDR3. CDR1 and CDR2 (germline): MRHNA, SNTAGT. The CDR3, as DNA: TGTGCCAGCAGAGCGACTAGCGCGAGGAGCACAGATACGCAGTATTTT. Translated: CASRATSARSTDTQYF.

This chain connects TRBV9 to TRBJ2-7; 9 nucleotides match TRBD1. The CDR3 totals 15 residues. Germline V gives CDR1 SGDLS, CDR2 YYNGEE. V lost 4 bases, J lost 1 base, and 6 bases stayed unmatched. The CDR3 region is CASSRSGTGSYEQYF. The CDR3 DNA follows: TGTGCCAGCAGCCGTTCCGGGACAGGGTCCTACGAGCAGTACTTC.

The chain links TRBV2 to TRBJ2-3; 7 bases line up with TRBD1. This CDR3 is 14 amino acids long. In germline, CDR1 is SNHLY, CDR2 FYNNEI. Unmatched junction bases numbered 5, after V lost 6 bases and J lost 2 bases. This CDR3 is CASSVGQTTDTQYF. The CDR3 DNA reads TGTGCCAGCAGCGTGGGACAGACCACAGATACGCAGTATTTT.

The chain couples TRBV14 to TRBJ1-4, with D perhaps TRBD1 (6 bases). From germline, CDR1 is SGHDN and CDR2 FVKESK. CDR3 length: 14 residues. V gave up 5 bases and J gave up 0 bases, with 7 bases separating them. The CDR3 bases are TGTGCCAGCAGCGGACAGTCAACTAATGAAAAACTGTTTTTT. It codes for CASSGQSTNEKLFF.

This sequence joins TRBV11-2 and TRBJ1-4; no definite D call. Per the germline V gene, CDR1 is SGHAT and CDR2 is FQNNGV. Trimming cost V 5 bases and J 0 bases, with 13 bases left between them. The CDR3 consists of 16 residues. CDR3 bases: TGTGCCAGCAGCCCCCGCAGCGGGGCAACTAATGAAAAACTGTTTTTT. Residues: CASSPRSGATNEKLFF.

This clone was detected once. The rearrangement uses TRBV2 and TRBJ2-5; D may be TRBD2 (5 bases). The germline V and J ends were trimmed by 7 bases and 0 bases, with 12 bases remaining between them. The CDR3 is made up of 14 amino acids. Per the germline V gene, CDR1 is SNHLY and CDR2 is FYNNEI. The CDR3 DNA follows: TGTGCCAGCAAGGGCGGGTCGTACCAAGAGACCCAGTACTTC. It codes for CASKGGSYQETQYF.

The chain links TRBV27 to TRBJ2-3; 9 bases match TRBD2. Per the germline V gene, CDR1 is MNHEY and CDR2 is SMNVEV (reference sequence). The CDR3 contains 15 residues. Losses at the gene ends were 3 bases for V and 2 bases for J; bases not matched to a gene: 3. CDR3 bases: TGTGCCAGCAGTTTGGGGGGACTAGCCACAGATACGCAGTATTTT. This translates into CASSLGGLATDTQYF.

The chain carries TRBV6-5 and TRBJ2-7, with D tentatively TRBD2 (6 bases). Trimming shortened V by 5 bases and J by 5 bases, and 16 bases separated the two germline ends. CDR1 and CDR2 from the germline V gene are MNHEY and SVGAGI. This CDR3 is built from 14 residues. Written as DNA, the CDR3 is TGTGCCAGCAGTCGGGACTGGCAAGTACACGAGCAGTACTTC. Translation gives CASSRDWQVHEQYF.

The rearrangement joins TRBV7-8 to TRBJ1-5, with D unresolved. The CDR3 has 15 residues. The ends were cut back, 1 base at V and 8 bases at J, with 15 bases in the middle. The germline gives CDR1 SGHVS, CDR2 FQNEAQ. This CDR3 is CASSLVGGKSEPQHF. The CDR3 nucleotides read TGTGCCAGCAGCTTAGTGGGAGGGAAATCGGAGCCCCAGCATTTT.

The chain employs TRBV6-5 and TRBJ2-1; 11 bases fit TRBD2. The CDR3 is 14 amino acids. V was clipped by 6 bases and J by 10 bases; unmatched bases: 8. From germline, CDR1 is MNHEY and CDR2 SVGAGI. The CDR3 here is CASRLAGGVKEQFF. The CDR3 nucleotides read TGTGCCAGCAGGTTAGCGGGAGGGGTGAAAGAGCAGTTCTTC.

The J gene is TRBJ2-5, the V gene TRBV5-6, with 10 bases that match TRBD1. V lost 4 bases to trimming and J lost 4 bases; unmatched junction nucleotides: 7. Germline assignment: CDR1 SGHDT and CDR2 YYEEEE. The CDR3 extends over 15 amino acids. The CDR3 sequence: CASSIGQGVTETQYF. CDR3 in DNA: TGTGCCAGCAGCATAGGACAGGGGGTAACAGAGACCCAGTACTTC.

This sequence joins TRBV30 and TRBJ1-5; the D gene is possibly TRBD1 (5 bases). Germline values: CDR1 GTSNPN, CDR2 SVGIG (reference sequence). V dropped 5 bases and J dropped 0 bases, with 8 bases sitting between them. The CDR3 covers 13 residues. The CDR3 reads CAWSTDSNQPQHF. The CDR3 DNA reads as TGTGCCTGGTCGACAGATAGCAATCAGCCCCAGCATTTT.

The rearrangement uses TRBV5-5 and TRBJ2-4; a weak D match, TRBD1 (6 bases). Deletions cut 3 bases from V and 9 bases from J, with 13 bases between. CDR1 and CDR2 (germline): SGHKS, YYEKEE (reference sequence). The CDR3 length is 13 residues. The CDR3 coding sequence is TGTGCCAGCAGCTCTACAGGGTACGCCATTCAGTACTTC. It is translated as CASSSTGYAIQYF.

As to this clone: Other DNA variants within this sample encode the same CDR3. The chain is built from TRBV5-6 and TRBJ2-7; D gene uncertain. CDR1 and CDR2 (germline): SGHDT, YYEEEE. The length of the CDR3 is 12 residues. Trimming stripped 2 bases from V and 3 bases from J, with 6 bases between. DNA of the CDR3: TGTGCCAGCAGCTTAGGAGTCTACGAGCAGTACTTC. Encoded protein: CASSLGVYEQYF.

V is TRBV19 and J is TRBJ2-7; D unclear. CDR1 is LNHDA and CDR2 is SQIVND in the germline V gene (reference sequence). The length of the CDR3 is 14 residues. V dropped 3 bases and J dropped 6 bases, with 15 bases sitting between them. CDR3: CASSMMSAVSEQYF. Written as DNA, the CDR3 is TGTGCCAGTAGTATGATGTCTGCCGTGAGCGAGCAGTACTTC.